A selection of T cell receptor beta chains follows, all from one sample in a study of beta chain features in type 1 diabetes. The table came from immunoSEQ multiplex PCR; TCRdb's copy has only in-frame clones and leaves some out. The data hold 810,000 or so clones, with 17% observed a single time. The specimen sequenced was naive CD4+ T cells from blood. All receptors come from a woman between 18 and 29 years old in good health. Both conserved end residues are part of each CDR3. The D gene is left open where the match is weak. Where a row states a size, it is once, few, many or the class of an expanded clone; other rows omit it.

clone_size d_call j_call v_call cdr3_aa cdr3_nt
NA NA TRBJ1-1 TRBV19 CASSMLGFLNTEAFF TGTGCCAGTAGTATGCTTGGATTCTTGAACACTGAAGCTTTCTTT
few NA TRBJ2-1 TRBV7-2 CASSKNGPVSEQFF TGTGCCAGCAGCAAAAACGGACCCGTAAGCGAGCAGTTCTTC
few NA TRBJ1-1 TRBV7-9 CASSISRGWENTEAFF TGTGCCAGCAGCATTTCACGGGGTTGGGAGAACACTGAAGCTTTCTTT
NA NA TRBJ2-1 TRBV6-6 CASSATTSYNEQFF TGTGCCAGCAGTGCTACTACCTCCTACAATGAGCAGTTCTTC
few NA TRBJ2-3 TRBV20-1 CSVRPFGAYF TGCAGTGTTCGACCCTTCGGGGCTTATTTT
few NA TRBJ2-2 TRBV27 CASGGYTGELFF TGTGCCAGCGGCGGCTACACCGGGGAGCTGTTTTTT
NA TRBD2 TRBJ2-7 TRBV7-2 CASSMRLAGTDEQYF TGTGCCAGCAGCATGAGACTAGCGGGGACCGACGAGCAGTACTTC
NA TRBD1 TRBJ1-2 TRBV11-2 CASSSTGGAGYGYTF TGTGCCAGCAGCTCTACAGGGGGCGCAGGTTATGGCTACACCTTC
few NA TRBJ2-3 TRBV5-4 CASSLNTQRSTDTQYF TGTGCCAGCAGCTTGAACACGCAAAGAAGCACAGATACGCAGTATTTT
few TRBD2 TRBJ2-1 TRBV7-2 CASSLRRGLAGAEQFF TGTGCCAGCAGCTTACGGCGCGGACTAGCGGGAGCTGAGCAGTTCTTC
NA TRBD2 TRBJ2-2 TRBV6-5 CASSYLAGNTGELFF TGTGCCAGCAGTTACCTAGCGGGAAACACCGGGGAGCTGTTTTTT
once NA TRBJ2-4 TRBV6-6 CASSSVMGKNIQYF TGTGCCAGCAGTTCCGTTATGGGCAAAAACATTCAGTACTTC
NA TRBD2 TRBJ2-5 TRBV9 CASSPRGSGRAGQETQYF TGTGCCAGCAGCCCCCGGGGGAGCGGGAGGGCCGGGCAAGAGACCCAGTACTTC
NA NA TRBJ2-1 TRBV28 CASRRLLSSYNEQFF TGTGCCAGCAGGCGGCTACTAAGCTCCTACAATGAGCAGTTCTTC
NA NA TRBJ1-5 TRBV6-5 CASSYRLNQPQHF TGTGCCAGCAGTTACCGACTCAATCAGCCCCAGCATTTT
NA NA TRBJ1-4 TRBV7-9 CASSLGIGKLFF TGTGCCAGCAGCTTAGGGATCGGAAAACTGTTTTTT
NA TRBD2 TRBJ2-3 TRBV6-5 CASSYAGDTTDTQYF TGTGCCAGCAGTTACGCGGGAGATACCACAGATACGCAGTATTTT
NA TRBD2 TRBJ2-7 TRBV27 CASSDRTSGTYEQYF TGTGCCAGCAGTGACAGGACTAGCGGGACCTACGAGCAGTACTTC
NA TRBD2 TRBJ2-1 TRBV28 CASRLARSYNEQFF TGTGCCAGCCGACTAGCGCGGTCCTACAATGAGCAGTTCTTC
few NA TRBJ1-3 TRBV7-9 CASSLDNSGNTIYF TGTGCCAGCAGCTTAGACAACTCTGGAAACACCATATATTTT
few NA TRBJ2-6 TRBV7-2 CASSSTGTGANVLTF TGTGCCAGCAGTTCAACAGGGACAGGGGCCAACGTCCTGACTTTC
NA NA TRBJ1-5 TRBV15 CATSRDDRGSQPQHF TGTGCCACCAGCAGAGATGACCGGGGCAGTCAGCCCCAGCATTTT
few NA TRBJ2-1 TRBV7-2 CASTRDSYYNEQFF TGTGCCAGCACCCGGGACTCTTACTACAATGAGCAGTTCTTC
NA NA TRBJ2-3 TRBV7-9 CASSPKARGWSTDTQYF TGTGCCAGCAGCCCAAAAGCGAGGGGATGGAGCACAGATACGCAGTATTTT
NA TRBD1 TRBJ2-3 TRBV7-9 CASNDRAADTQYF TGTGCCAGCAATGACAGGGCTGCAGATACGCAGTATTTT
few TRBD2 TRBJ2-1 TRBV5-1 CASSLEAGGYNEQFF TGCGCCAGCAGCTTGGAGGCGGGAGGCTACAATGAGCAGTTCTTC
NA NA TRBJ1-2 TRBV7-8 CASSLVTVGRLYGYTF TGTGCCAGCAGCTTAGTTACCGTCGGCCGGCTCTATGGCTACACCTTC
few TRBD2 TRBJ2-1 TRBV7-9 CASSMPGTSGFF TGTGCCAGCAGCATGCCCGGGACTAGCGGGTTCTTC
NA NA TRBJ2-5 TRBV9 CASSVSVGGGRAETQYF TGTGCCAGCAGCGTATCGGTCGGGGGCGGCCGAGCCGAGACCCAGTACTTC
NA TRBD2 TRBJ2-7 TRBV7-8 CASSLSPSGNEQYF TGTGCCAGCAGCTTATCTCCTAGCGGGAACGAGCAGTACTTC
few TRBD1 TRBJ1-1 TRBV6-6 CASRAQGDTEAFF TGTGCCAGCAGGGCGCAGGGGGACACTGAAGCTTTCTTT
NA NA TRBJ2-5 TRBV2 CASSTPWVETQYF TGTGCCAGCAGTACACCTTGGGTCGAGACCCAGTACTTC
few NA TRBJ2-3 TRBV5-4 CASKSGSTDTQYF TGTGCCAGTAAAAGCGGCAGCACAGATACGCAGTATTTT
few TRBD1 TRBJ2-5 TRBV5-4 CASRNEWDRSQETQYF TGTGCCAGCCGAAACGAATGGGACAGGTCTCAAGAGACCCAGTACTTC
few NA TRBJ1-4 TRBV28 CASSLFPQEGGEKLFF TGTGCCAGCAGTTTATTTCCACAGGAGGGAGGGGAAAAACTGTTTTTT
NA NA TRBJ2-7 TRBV7-6 CASSLLGQPHSYEQYF TGTGCCAGCAGCTTATTGGGGCAACCTCACTCCTACGAGCAGTACTTC
few TRBD1 TRBJ2-5 TRBV7-2 CASSSRTGQETQYF TGTGCCAGCAGCTCTCGGACAGGACAAGAGACCCAGTACTTC